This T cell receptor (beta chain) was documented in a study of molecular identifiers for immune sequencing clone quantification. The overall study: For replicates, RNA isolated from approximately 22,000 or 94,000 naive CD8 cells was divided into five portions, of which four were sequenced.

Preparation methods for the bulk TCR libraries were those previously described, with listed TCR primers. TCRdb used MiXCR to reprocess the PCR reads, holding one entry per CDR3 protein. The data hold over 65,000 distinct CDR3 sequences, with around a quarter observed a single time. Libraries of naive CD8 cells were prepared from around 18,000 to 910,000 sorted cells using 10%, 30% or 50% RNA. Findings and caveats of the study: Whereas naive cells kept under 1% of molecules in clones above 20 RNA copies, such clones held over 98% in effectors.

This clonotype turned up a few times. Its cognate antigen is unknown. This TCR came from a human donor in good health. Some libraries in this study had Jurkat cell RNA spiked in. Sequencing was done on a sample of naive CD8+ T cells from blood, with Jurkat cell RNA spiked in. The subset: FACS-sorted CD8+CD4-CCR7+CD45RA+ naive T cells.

The CDR3 nucleotides read TGTGCCAGCAGCCAGAGGACAGGGCCGCCCAAGGCTTTCTTT. Protein: CASSQRTGPPKAFF. The chain joins TRBV14 to TRBJ1-1; 8 bases agree with TRBD1. V shed 3 bases, J shed 11 bases, and the junction held 11 bases outside the gene matches. Germline CDR1 reads SGHDN; CDR2 reads FVKESK. This CDR3 is 14 amino acids long.